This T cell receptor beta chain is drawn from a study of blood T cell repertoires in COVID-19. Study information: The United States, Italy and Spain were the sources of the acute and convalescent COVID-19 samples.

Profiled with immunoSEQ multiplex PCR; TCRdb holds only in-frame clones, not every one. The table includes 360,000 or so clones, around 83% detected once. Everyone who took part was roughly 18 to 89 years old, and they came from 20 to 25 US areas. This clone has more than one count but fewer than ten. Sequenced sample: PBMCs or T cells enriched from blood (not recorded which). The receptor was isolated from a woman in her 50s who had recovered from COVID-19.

The DNA for the CDR3 is TGCGCCAGCAGCTCTATATCGGGGGACTGGGGGGCCGGGGAGCTGTTTTTT. Translating it yields CASSSISGDWGAGELFF. The rearrangement joins TRBV5-1 to TRBJ2-2; D possibly corresponds to TRBD2 (6 bases). The CDR3 covers 17 residues. Deletions cut 3 bases from V and 6 bases from J, with 21 bases between. Per germline, CDR1 SGHRS and CDR2 YFSETQ. Together with reference TRBV5-1 and TRBJ2-2, the CDR3 gives the full variable domain: KAGVTQTPRYLIKTRGQQVTLSCSPISGHRSVSWYQQTPGQGLQFLFEYFSETQRNKGNFPGRFSGRQFSNSRSEMNVSTLELGDSALYLCASSSISGDWGAGELFFGEGSRLTVL.